This T cell receptor beta chain derives from a study of cytomegalovirus exposure and HLA in healthy donors. The PCR used 60 Vbeta and 13 Jbeta primers. TCRdb keeps only in-frame clones here, not all; method: immunoSEQ multiplex PCR. The sample contains about 130,000 clones, 8.5% to 10% of which appear only once. V lost 4 bases to trimming and J lost 3 bases, with 12 bases between them. This CDR3 is 14 amino acids long. Germline CDR1 is SQVTM and CDR2 is ANQGSEA. This clone was counted between two and nine times. Antigen unknown. The study's findings and limits: TCR beta sequences numbering 15,000 to 20,000 were associated with HLA alleles at 0.05 false discovery rate in a later analysis. One variant, a missense change in DCLRE1C, was linked in a later analysis to TCR beta V- and J-gene trimming. 150 to 200 TCR beta chains were listed as cytomegalovirus-associated.

The source is a man aged 35 to 55 in good health and CMV-seronegative. The chain has TRBV29-1 and TRBJ1-4; maybe TRBD1 (6 bases). The sequenced sample consisted of PBMCs. The CDR3 coding sequence is TGCAGCGTTGGTGACGGGGGGCCTAATGAAAAACTGTTTTTT. Translating gives CSVGDGGPNEKLFF.